Listed below are T cell receptor beta chains from one sample, sequenced in a study of T cell changes during pregnancy in multiple sclerosis. The protocol was immunoSEQ multiplex PCR, while the TCRdb copy is restricted to in-frame clones and leaves out a portion. Among more than 85,000 clones, more than 80% were seen once, and the ten largest hold around 1.2%. The sequenced sample was peripheral blood, obtained in the second trimester of pregnancy. The receptors derive from a female donor with multiple sclerosis, enrolled in a pregnancy study. Both conserved end residues are part of each CDR3. Clone size is shown for a subset of rows, as once, few, many or a class of expanded clone.

CDR3: CASSSGPGGTDTQYF; V: TRBV5-1; J: TRBJ2-3; size: -
CDR3: CASSSQGSPEGQYF; V: TRBV11-2; J: TRBJ2-7; size: -
CDR3: CASSPSQGSSGANVLTF; V: TRBV18; J: TRBJ2-6; size: once
CDR3: CASSESGQARTEQFF; V: TRBV6-4; J: TRBJ2-1; size: -
CDR3: CASSWGTGDTYEQYF; V: TRBV5-1; J: TRBJ2-7; size: -
CDR3: CASSLPTSGRADEQYF; V: TRBV7-9; J: TRBJ2-7; size: -
CDR3: CASSLTHPAEAFF; V: TRBV7-9; J: TRBJ1-1; size: -
CDR3: CATNTGQNPGNTIYF; V: TRBV10-3; J: TRBJ1-3; size: -
CDR3: CASSVEDRSHEQYF; V: TRBV9; J: TRBJ2-7; size: -
CDR3: CASSIRGGLIGELFF; V: TRBV19; J: TRBJ2-2; size: -
CDR3: CASSQDDRVTYEQYF; V: TRBV4-1; J: TRBJ2-7; size: -
CDR3: CASSTPGLVFDTQYF; V: TRBV19; J: TRBJ2-3; size: -
CDR3: CASSIQGKATDTQYF; V: TRBV28; J: TRBJ2-3; size: -
CDR3: CASTPSGVPSETQYF; V: TRBV5-1; J: TRBJ2-5; size: -
CDR3: CASSGSGTSVVKNIQYF; V: TRBV19; J: TRBJ2-4; size: -
CDR3: CASSLAPGPAGTEAFF; V: TRBV5-1; J: TRBJ1-1; size: -
CDR3: CASYLGRYTEAFF; V: TRBV2; J: TRBJ1-1; size: -
CDR3: CASSLHGTGGPPGANVLTF; V: TRBV28; J: TRBJ2-6; size: -
CDR3: CASSIRTAQETQYF; V: TRBV19; J: TRBJ2-5; size: -
CDR3: CASSPRTGTGPLSGYTF; V: TRBV9; J: TRBJ1-2; size: -
CDR3: CASSLVGPTDTQYF; V: TRBV27; J: TRBJ2-3; size: -
CDR3: CASTPTGGRTEAFF; V: TRBV6-1; J: TRBJ1-1; size: once
CDR3: CASSKDRGDTEAFF; V: TRBV5-5; J: TRBJ1-1; size: -
CDR3: CASSPRTRLMYNEQFF; V: TRBV18; J: TRBJ2-1; size: -
CDR3: CASSPWTSGVTDTQYF; V: TRBV5-1; J: TRBJ2-3; size: -
CDR3: CASNLQGRDYEQYF; V: TRBV19; J: TRBJ2-7; size: -
CDR3: CASSYTGQGPEKLFF; V: TRBV6-5; J: TRBJ1-4; size: once
CDR3: CASSVGGGPNGELFF; V: TRBV9; J: TRBJ2-2; size: -
CDR3: CASRLGYEQYF; V: TRBV5-6; J: TRBJ2-7; size: -
CDR3: CASRWDRVASNTGELFF; V: TRBV2; J: TRBJ2-2; size: once
CDR3: CASQPGGLNTEAFF; V: TRBV5-1; J: TRBJ1-1; size: -
CDR3: CASSLITMATAGSYNEQFF; V: TRBV5-1; J: TRBJ2-1; size: once
CDR3: CASSYGTGEKLFF; V: TRBV5-1; J: TRBJ1-4; size: -
CDR3: CASSPESSGNTIYF; V: TRBV18; J: TRBJ1-3; size: once
CDR3: CASSEERGTGAFF; V: TRBV6-1; J: TRBJ1-4; size: -
CDR3: CASSPSRAYEQYF; V: TRBV7-2; J: TRBJ2-7; size: -
CDR3: CAISINGANTGELFF; V: TRBV10-3; J: TRBJ2-2; size: -
CDR3: CASSPRPGTNTEAFF; V: TRBV9; J: TRBJ1-1; size: -
CDR3: CASSFGGEAFF; V: TRBV5-6; J: TRBJ1-1; size: -
CDR3: CASSRREARTDTQYF; V: TRBV27; J: TRBJ2-3; size: -
CDR3: CASTNGQGDYGYTF; V: TRBV6-5; J: TRBJ1-2; size: -
CDR3: CASSTIAGGSYEQYF; V: TRBV19; J: TRBJ2-7; size: once
CDR3: CASSAGGAETQYF; V: TRBV28; J: TRBJ2-5; size: once
CDR3: CASSGGLERGEQYF; V: TRBV9; J: TRBJ2-7; size: -
CDR3: CARETHTGSYNSPLHF; V: TRBV10-1; J: TRBJ1-6; size: -
CDR3: CASDAGGPDSAYNEQFF; V: TRBV19; J: TRBJ2-1; size: -
CDR3: CASSASQGFYNEQFF; V: TRBV2; J: TRBJ2-1; size: -
CDR3: CASSVLATGELFF; V: TRBV27; J: TRBJ2-2; size: -
CDR3: CASRREGRLDHEQYF; V: TRBV5-1; J: TRBJ2-7; size: -
CDR3: CASSLGLSEQYF; V: TRBV9; J: TRBJ2-7; size: -
CDR3: CASSYGGNQPQHF; V: TRBV6-5; J: TRBJ1-5; size: once
CDR3: CASVLGFGGAYNEQFF; V: TRBV28; J: TRBJ2-1; size: -
CDR3: CAWRLQGALRNTEAFF; V: TRBV30; J: TRBJ1-1; size: -